These 25 T cell receptor beta chains came from one sample sequenced in a study of identical twins (dated by TCRdb to 2016 to 2017). Receptors were amplified or captured by 5' RACE. The sample was run on an Illumina HiSeq 2000. In-frame beta chains were kept once TCRdb had trimmed the public reads at Q25 with fastp and called clones with MiXCR. CDR3 protein sequences are deduplicated, and each keeps its most common genes and DNA. The sample records approximately 670,000 distinct CDR3 sequences, 5.5% to 7.5% of which are singletons. In total, the top ten clones hold approximately 2% of the sample. Material: naive T cells sorted from blood. The cell subset or site label for this specimen denotes: cells isolated with a human naive T-cell isolation kit. Receptor source: a man younger than 35 in good health.

The chain has TRBV28 and TRBJ1-5; no reliable D call. V lost 2 bases to trimming and J lost 5 bases, with 16 bases between them. The germline V gene has CDR1 MDHEN and CDR2 SYDVKM. The CDR3 length is 16 residues. CDR3: CASSLRWMGGHQPQHF. The CDR3 DNA sequence: TGTGCCAGCAGTTTAAGGTGGATGGGAGGGCATCAGCCCCAGCATTTT.

This clonotype appeared many times. The V and J genes are TRBV12-3 or TRBV12-4 and TRBJ2-5, with D hard to call. V lost 7 bases, J lost 4 bases, and 10 bases lay in between. The CDR3 consists of 12 residues. DNA for the CDR3: TGTGCCAGCACCTTAGGAGTAGAGACCCAGTACTTC. Translated, it gives CASTLGVETQYF.

This clonotype was seen at least ten times. The genes are TRBV7-9 and TRBJ2-7; D not certain. CDR1 is SEHNR, CDR2 FQNEAQ, per germline (reference sequence). The CDR3 spans 14 residues. V was clipped by 5 bases and J by 6 bases, with 17 bases between them. DNA for the CDR3: TGTGCCAGCAGCCCCCCTATGGAGATGGGCGAGCAGTACTTC. This sequence encodes CASSPPMEMGEQYF.

There are many counts of this clonotype. The chain couples TRBV5-1 to TRBJ2-5; the match to TRBD1 covers 9 bases. This CDR3 spans 14 amino acids. The germline gives CDR1 SGHRS, CDR2 YFSETQ. The V and J ends lost 9 bases and 4 bases, in that order; junction bases with no gene match: 10. CDR3 loop: CATTGGDLGETQYF. The DNA of the CDR3 is TGCGCCACCACAGGGGGCGATCTGGGAGAGACCCAGTACTTC. Full variable domain (missing parts from reference TRBV5-1 and TRBJ2-5): KAGVTQTPRYLIKTRGQQVTLSCSPISGHRSVSWYQQTPGQGLQFLFEYFSETQRNKGNFPGRFSGRQFSNSRSEMNVSTLELGDSALYLCATTGGDLGETQYFGPGTRLLVL.

This clonotype has just a few counts. The chain joins TRBV19 to TRBJ2-7; weak D call: TRBD1 (6 bases). Germline CDR1 and CDR2: LNHDA and SQIVND (reference sequence). The CDR3 length is 13 residues. V lost 9 bases and J 2 bases, leaving 14 bases between the germline ends. The CDR3 is CASRGPLTYEQYF. As DNA, the CDR3 is TGTGCCAGCAGGGGACCGCTGACCTACGAGCAGTACTTC.

The J gene is TRBJ1-5, the V gene TRBV7-8; D is perhaps TRBD1 (5 bases). The CDR3 contains 13 residues. Trimming took off 10 bases at V and 6 bases at J, with 16 bases between the two ends. Germline V CDR1 and CDR2: SGHVS, FQNEAQ. The CDR3 DNA is TGTGCCACCAGGGTGGGGTCTAGTCAGCCCCAGCATTTT. Translation gives CATRVGSSQPQHF.

The sample holds many counts of this clonotype. This chain connects TRBV4-1 to TRBJ1-4, with D hard to call. The CDR3 consists of 14 residues. V shed 4 bases and J shed 13 bases, with 19 bases lying between them. Germline CDR1 is MGHRA and CDR2 is YSYEKL. The CDR3 DNA reads TGCGCCAGCAGCCGCGAGCCCAACGGAGAAGGACTGTTTTTT. Amino acid sequence: CASSREPNGEGLFF.

V usage is TRBV12-3 or TRBV12-4 and J usage is TRBJ2-7, with D possibly TRBD2 on 6 matching bases. V lost 8 bases, J lost 2 bases, and 10 bases lay in between. This CDR3 comprises 12 residues. As DNA, the CDR3 is TGTGCCAGCGGACTATATCCCTACGAGCAGTACTTC. Its translation is CASGLYPYEQYF.

This clonotype was picked up many times. The gene calls are TRBV12-3 or TRBV12-4 and TRBJ2-1, with 9 bases fitting TRBD2. V shed 1 base, J shed 1 base, and the junction held 2 bases outside the gene matches. The CDR3 covers 16 residues. CDR3: CASSLVAGGSYNEQFF. The CDR3 bases are TGTGCCAGCAGTTTAGTGGCGGGAGGGTCCTACAATGAGCAGTTCTTC.

With regard to this clonotype: The junction and the germline gene differ at one end; a read error may be behind it. The CDR3 region is CASSQQGERRNAIYF. The CDR3, as DNA: TGTGCCAGCAGCCAACAGGGGGAACGAAGAAACGCCATATATTTT. The chain recombines TRBV7-2 with TRBJ1-3; 8 bases align to TRBD1. Germline CDR1 SGHTA, CDR2 FQGNSA. The CDR3 extends over 15 amino acids.

The rearrangement uses TRBV11-2 and TRBJ2-2, with a possible D match to TRBD2 (6 bases). Germline CDR1 and CDR2: SGHAT and FQNNGV. This CDR3 spans 15 amino acids. Trimming took 5 bases from V and 6 from J, leaving 16 bases between them. The CDR3 is CASSPLGGRPGELFF. DNA for the CDR3: TGTGCCAGCAGCCCCTTGGGGGGTAGGCCCGGGGAGCTGTTTTTT.

This clonotype was counted only a few times. The DNA of the CDR3 is TGCAGTGCTAGGGAGACGTTCTCCTACAATGAGCAGTTCTTC. Encoded protein: CSARETFSYNEQFF. The genes are TRBV20-1 and TRBJ2-1; D remains ambiguous. This CDR3 is built from 14 residues. V was clipped by 3 bases and J by 0 bases, with 9 bases between them. CDR1 and CDR2 (germline): DFQATT, SNEGSKA (reference sequence).

There are many counts of this clonotype. The chain employs TRBV7-9 and TRBJ2-1; D is unclear. The CDR3 extends over 13 amino acids. Germline lookup yields CDR1 SEHNR and CDR2 FQNEAQ (reference sequence). Deletions cut 4 bases from V and 5 bases from J, with 9 bases between. For the CDR3, the DNA is TGTGCCAGCAGCTCCAAGCCGGACAATGAGCAGTTCTTC. It specifies CASSSKPDNEQFF.

This clonotype came up a few times. This sequence joins TRBV14 and TRBJ2-1, with a weak D call TRBD2 (6 bases). CDR1 is SGHDN, CDR2 FVKESK, per germline. Trimming removed 1 base from V and 4 bases from J, with 11 bases in between. This CDR3 has 15 residues. The CDR3 is CASSQAPGLYNEQFF. CDR3 DNA: TGTGCCAGCAGCCAAGCGCCGGGACTTTACAATGAGCAGTTCTTC.

V and J are TRBV12-3 or TRBV12-4 and TRBJ2-1; D is unresolved. Trimming took off 6 bases at V and 6 bases at J, with 18 bases between the two ends. The CDR3 is made up of 15 amino acids. CDR3 amino acids: CASSQQTPTSNEQFF. The DNA of the CDR3 is TGTGCCAGCAGCCAACAGACTCCAACCTCCAATGAGCAGTTCTTC.

This clonotype occurred a few times. The chain joins TRBV3-1 to TRBJ2-7; perhaps TRBD1 as D (6 bases). Germline V lookup: CDR1 LGHDT, CDR2 YNNKEL (reference sequence). The CDR3 has 15 amino acids. Deletions cut 0 bases from V and 7 bases from J, with 16 bases between. DNA for the CDR3: TGTGCCAGCAGCCAAGATCCCCCAGGGGTTGGGGAGCAGTACTTC. This gives the protein CASSQDPPGVGEQYF.

The genes are TRBV6-2 or TRBV6-3 and TRBJ2-3; D is undetermined. The ends were cut back, 8 bases at V and 5 bases at J, with 11 bases in the middle. Per germline, CDR1 MNHEY and CDR2 SVGEGT. The CDR3 sequence is 12 residues long. CDR3 amino acids: CASGRQEDTQYF. CDR3 nucleotide sequence: TGTGCCAGCGGAAGGCAGGAAGATACGCAGTATTTT.

Worth noting for this clonotype: An end of the junction does not agree with germline; a read error may underlie this. This chain connects TRBV12-3 or TRBV12-4 to TRBJ2-7; possibly TRBD2 for D (5 bases). The CDR3 is made up of 11 amino acids. CDR3 sequence reads: CASSRNAAALF. CDR3 bases: TGTGCCAGCAGCCGCAACGCAGCGGCCCTCTTC.

The sample holds many counts of this clonotype. The chain couples TRBV20-1 to TRBJ1-1, with D possibly being TRBD1 (6 bases). This CDR3 contains 15 residues. Germline V gene sequence: CDR1 DFQATT, CDR2 SNEGSKA (reference sequence). V lost 4 bases, J lost 2 bases, and 17 bases lay in between. The CDR3, as DNA: TGCAGTGCTAAAGTTTCGCAGGGGCTAAACACTGAAGCTTTCTTT. It is translated as CSAKVSQGLNTEAFF.

This clonotype was found many times. J is TRBJ2-1 and V is TRBV7-9, with D tentatively TRBD2 (6 bases). The CDR3 is made up of 14 amino acids. V dropped 4 bases and J dropped 6 bases, with 13 bases sitting between them. The germline V gene has CDR1 SEHNR and CDR2 FQNEAQ (reference sequence). As DNA, the CDR3 is TGTGCCAGCAGCTACCCCGTGGGGGGCAATGAGCAGTTCTTC. Protein product: CASSYPVGGNEQFF.

This clonotype was counted between two and nine times. The J gene is TRBJ2-7, the V gene TRBV7-6, with 8 bases aligning to TRBD2. The V gene end was trimmed by 5 bases and the J gene end by 3 bases; junction bases not matched to a gene: 12. The CDR3 contains 16 residues. Germline V gene sequence: CDR1 SGHVS, CDR2 FNYEAQ. The CDR3: CASSLPPGGVNYEQYF. The CDR3 nucleotides read TGTGCCAGCAGCCTCCCCCCGGGAGGGGTAAACTACGAGCAGTACTTC.

The chain links TRBV30 to TRBJ1-2, with D possibly matching TRBD1 (5 bases). The V and J ends lost 2 bases and 4 bases respectively, with 14 bases between them. CDR1 and CDR2 from the germline V gene are GTSNPN and SVGIG (reference sequence). The CDR3 spans 14 residues. CDR3 DNA sequence: TGTGCCTGGAGTATGGGGCAGGGATTCTATGGCTACACCTTC. It translates to CAWSMGQGFYGYTF.

This clonotype showed up just a few times. The chain recombines TRBV30 with TRBJ2-3; D is ambiguous. The V end lost 1 base, the J end lost 5 bases, and 10 bases lay between the germline ends. Germline loops: CDR1 GTSNPN, CDR2 SVGIG (reference sequence). This CDR3 is 13 amino acids long. CDR3 protein: CAWSGQRIDTQYF. The CDR3 nucleotides are TGTGCCTGGAGTGGCCAGAGAATAGATACGCAGTATTTT.

This clonotype was observed many times. The V call is TRBV5-1, the J call TRBJ2-1; D ambiguous. The CDR3 sequence is 12 residues long. V lost 4 bases and J 10 bases, leaving 12 bases between the germline ends. Germline CDR1 and CDR2: SGHRS and YFSETQ. CDR3 in DNA: TGCGCCAGCAGCCCCGGCGAATTAGAGCAGTTCTTC. Protein product: CASSPGELEQFF.

This clonotype was seen many times. This chain connects TRBV18 to TRBJ2-1; 9 bases are shared with TRBD1. The CDR3 spans 15 residues. Trimming took 2 bases from V and 4 from J; bases not matched to a gene: 3. Germline CDR1 and CDR2: KGHSH and LQKENI. For the CDR3, the DNA is TGTGCCAGCTCACCAGGGACAGGGATATACAATGAGCAGTTCTTC. Residues: CASSPGTGIYNEQFF.